A single sample is the source of the 27 T cell receptor beta chains below, sequenced in a study of a mutant IDH1 vaccine in newly diagnosed glioma. Time point defined: week 23, last vaccination. Each vaccine dose was 300 ug of mutant IDH1 20-mer peptide, with topical imiquimod. Only in-frame clones appear in the TCRdb table, and some are missing; sequencing was by immunoSEQ multiplex PCR. Here the sample spans some 80,000 clones, around 85% being singletons. The antigens these receptors bind are not known. The sequenced sample was PBMCs, obtained from a glioma patient whose treatment included an IDH1 peptide vaccine. The receptor source for this set is a woman aged 45-59 years with glioma.

The rearrangement joins TRBV9 to TRBJ2-7; 8 bases map to TRBD1. Germline V gives CDR1 SGDLS, CDR2 YYNGEE. J was trimmed by 1 base and V by 3 bases; bases with no gene match: 12. CDR3 length: 17 amino acids. The CDR3 here is CASSERPDRGLSYEQYF. DNA of the CDR3: TGTGCCAGCAGCGAAAGACCCGACAGGGGACTTTCCTACGAGCAGTACTTC. Variable domain in full (rest from reference TRBV9 and TRBJ2-7): DSGVTQTPKHLITATGQRVTLRCSPRSGDLSVYWYQQSLDQGLQFLIQYYNGEERAKGNILERFSAQQFPDLHSELNLSSLELGDSALYFCASSERPDRGLSYEQYFGPGTRLTVT.

This clone appeared once. V and J are TRBV2 and TRBJ2-3, with TRBD2 matching over 10 bases. This CDR3 has 15 amino acids. V dropped 6 bases and J dropped 4; count of bases not matched to a gene: 7. Germline V gene data show CDR1 as SNHLY and CDR2 as FYNNEI. This CDR3 reads CASRPSGRAADTQYF. The CDR3 DNA reads as TGTGCCAGCAGGCCCAGCGGGAGGGCGGCAGATACGCAGTATTTT.

The rearrangement uses TRBV19 and TRBJ1-5, with D perhaps TRBD1 (5 bases). Per germline, CDR1 LNHDA and CDR2 SQIVND (reference sequence). The CDR3 loop spans 15 amino acids. V lost 4 bases to trimming and J lost 15 bases, with 25 bases between them. CDR3 residues: CASSTNGQGERKVHF. The DNA for the CDR3 is TGTGCCAGTAGTACGAACGGACAAGGGGAGAGAAAGGTGCATTTT.

The chain is built from TRBV9 and TRBJ2-1; 7 nucleotides match TRBD2. The length of the CDR3 is 15 residues. Germline V CDR1 and CDR2: SGDLS, YYNGEE. Germline trimming cut 4 bases from V and 0 bases from J; bases unmatched to any gene: 4. The CDR3 bases are TGTGCCAGCAGCCTAGCGGCGAGCTCCTACAATGAGCAGTTCTTC. The encoded protein is CASSLAASSYNEQFF.

This clone has a single count. V usage is TRBV19 and J usage is TRBJ2-3, with D perhaps TRBD2 (5 bases). The V end was cut by 7 bases, the J end by 3 bases, with 11 bases between. The CDR3 is made up of 13 amino acids. The germline CDR1 and CDR2 sequences are LNHDA and SQIVND (reference sequence). The CDR3 region is CASTPPGTDTQYF. CDR3 coding DNA: TGTGCCAGTACCCCCCCGGGAACAGATACGCAGTATTTT.

This chain links TRBV6-6 with TRBJ1-5, with D maybe TRBD1 (6 bases). This CDR3 has 15 residues. The ends were cut back, 6 bases at V and 7 bases at J, with 19 bases in the middle. Germline CDR1 MNHNY, CDR2 SVGAGI (reference sequence). The CDR3 coding sequence is TGTGCCAGCAGGTCCGATACAGGGTCGAACCAGCCCCAGCATTTT. Protein product: CASRSDTGSNQPQHF.

The chain employs TRBV11-2 and TRBJ2-7; D possibly corresponds to TRBD1 (6 bases). The V end was cut by 6 bases, the J end by 2 bases, with 14 bases between. Germline V gives CDR1 SGHAT, CDR2 FQNNGV. This CDR3 region has 14 residues. CDR3 sequence: CASSVPGATYEQYF. In DNA, the CDR3 is TGTGCCAGCAGTGTCCCAGGGGCGACCTACGAGCAGTACTTC. Drawing the rest from reference TRBV11-2 and TRBJ2-7, the complete variable domain is EAGVAQSPRYKIIEKRQSVAFWCNPISGHATLYWYQQILGQGPKLLIQFQNNGVVDDSQLPKDRFSAERLKGVDSTLKIQPAKLEDSAVYLCASSVPGATYEQYFGPGTRLTVT.

The chain joins TRBV4-1 to TRBJ1-1, with D unclear. Germline V CDR1 and CDR2: MGHRA, YSYEKL. Trimming pared 2 bases from V and 1 base from J, leaving 14 bases between. This CDR3 is 16 amino acids long. This CDR3 is CASSQPPGRGNTEAFF. The DNA of the CDR3 is TGCGCCAGCAGCCAACCCCCCGGGAGAGGGAACACTGAAGCTTTCTTT.

The chain is built from TRBV1 and TRBJ2-7. TRBV1 is a pseudogene locus. This CDR3 has 16 residues. The CDR3 reads CTSSQPPCPRRYEQYF. Here the CDR3 DNA reads TGCACCAGCAGCCAACCCCCTTGCCCCCGTCGCTACGAGCAGTACTTC.

The rearrangement uses TRBV5-6 and TRBJ1-2; weak D call: TRBD1 (5 bases). The CDR3 is made up of 13 amino acids. CDR1 SGHDT and CDR2 YYEEEE come from the germline V gene. The V end was cut by 0 bases, the J end by 8 bases, with 11 bases between. The CDR3 DNA reads as TGTGCCAGCAGCTTGGAAGGGGCGCGCGGCTACACCTTC. It specifies CASSLEGARGYTF.

The chain joins TRBV6-5 to TRBJ2-1; TRBD2 aligns across 14 bases. Germline CDR1 is MNHEY and CDR2 is SVGAGI. The CDR3 is 13 residues long. V lost 5 bases, J lost 10 bases, and 1 base stayed unmatched. This CDR3 reads CASSGLAGGEQFF. In DNA, the CDR3 is TGTGCCAGCAGTGGACTAGCGGGAGGAGAGCAGTTCTTC.

The chain uses TRBV6-1 and TRBJ2-3; D not certain. The CDR3 contains 13 residues. V gave up 5 bases and J gave up 2 bases, with 8 bases separating them. Germline V gives CDR1 MNHNS, CDR2 SASEGT. DNA of the CDR3: TGTGCCAGCAGTCTATGGCCCACAGATACGCAGTATTTT. The encoded protein is CASSLWPTDTQYF.

The V gene is TRBV6-5, the J gene TRBJ1-6, with 9 bases matching TRBD1. This CDR3 is 16 amino acids long. V lost 2 bases and J lost 8; bases outside the gene matches: 7. Looked up from germline, CDR1 is MNHEY and CDR2 is SVGAGI. CDR3 protein: CASSYGTGRRDSPLHF. The CDR3 bases are TGTGCCAGCAGTTACGGGACAGGGCGCCGCGATTCACCCCTCCACTTT.

V and J are TRBV10-3 and TRBJ1-1; no clear D gene. In germline, CDR1 is ENHRY, CDR2 SYGVKD. The V gene lost 0 bases and the J gene lost 2 bases, with 7 bases spanning the gap. The CDR3 totals 14 residues. In DNA, the CDR3 is TGTGCCATCAGTGAGTCGGCAGCCAACACTGAAGCTTTCTTT. Translated, it gives CAISESAANTEAFF.

The chain combines TRBV7-8 with TRBJ2-1; TRBD2 aligns across 15 bases. With V trimmed by 5 bases and J by 5 bases, 7 bases remained unmatched. Germline CDR1 is SGHVS and CDR2 is FQNEAQ. The CDR3 covers 17 residues. Written as DNA, the CDR3 is TGTGCCAGCAGCACGGGACTAGCGGGAGGTAAAGACAATGAGCAGTTCTTC. This translates into CASSTGLAGGKDNEQFF. The full variable domain, in which reference TRBV7-8 and TRBJ2-1 provide the parts outside the CDR3, is GAGVSQSPRYKVAKRGQDVALRCDPISGHVSLFWYQQALGQGPEFLTYFQNEAQLDKSGLPSDRFFAERPEGSVSTLKIQRTQQEDSAVYLCASSTGLAGGKDNEQFFGPGTRLTVL.

The chain joins TRBV5-1 to TRBJ2-7; TRBD2 matches at 9 bases. The junction had 4 bases not matched to a gene; V was cut back by 0 bases and J by 0 bases. Germline CDR1 is SGHRS and CDR2 is YFSETQ. This CDR3 has 16 amino acids. The CDR3 spells CASSLGGSGSSYEQYF. The CDR3 DNA reads as TGCGCCAGCAGCTTGGGGGGTAGCGGGAGCTCCTACGAGCAGTACTTC.

As DNA, the CDR3 is TGTGCCAGCAGGAGCGTCCAGGGGGCGCCCACTGAAGCTTTCTTT. This codes for CASRSVQGAPTEAFF. V gene TRBV6-5 combines with J gene TRBJ1-1; 8 nucleotides match TRBD1. Losses at the gene ends were 6 bases for V and 4 bases for J; bases not matched to a gene: 10. Germline lookup yields CDR1 MNHEY and CDR2 SVGAGI. This CDR3 spans 15 amino acids.

The rearrangement links TRBV5-1 to TRBJ2-3, with D perhaps matching TRBD2 (5 bases). V gave up 4 bases and J gave up 6 bases, with 18 bases separating them. There are 15 residues in the CDR3. Germline loops: CDR1 SGHRS, CDR2 YFSETQ. CDR3 region: CASSPRAVERDTQYF. The DNA of the CDR3 is TGCGCCAGCAGCCCGCGGGCCGTCGAACGGGATACGCAGTATTTT.

The chain uses TRBV7-2 and TRBJ2-1; TRBD1 agrees at 7 bases. The CDR3 covers 12 residues. The J segment lost 9 bases and the V segment lost 5 bases, leaving 4 bases of the junction unmatched. CDR1 and CDR2 from the germline V gene are SGHTA and FQGNSA. The CDR3 DNA is TGTGCCAGCAGCGCACCAGGGGGTGAGCAGTTCTTC. Its translation is CASSAPGGEQFF.

J is TRBJ1-4 and V is TRBV11-1; no definite D call. Germline V gene lookup returns CDR1 SGHAT and CDR2 FQDESV (reference sequence). The V and J ends lost 2 bases and 9 bases respectively, with 13 bases between them. The CDR3 has 14 amino acids. CDR3 bases: TGTGCCAGCAGCTTATTCCCAGGAAGTCAAAAACTGTTTTTT. This translates into CASSLFPGSQKLFF.

The J gene is TRBJ1-1, the V gene TRBV2; TRBD1 matches at 7 bases. The CDR3 extends over 13 amino acids. V lost 7 bases to trimming and J lost 11 bases; unmatched junction nucleotides: 13. From germline, CDR1 is SNHLY and CDR2 FYNNEI. The CDR3, as DNA: TGTGCCAGCACTCACCGGGACAGCGTTGGGGCTTTCTTT. It specifies CASTHRDSVGAFF.

The chain has TRBV29-1 and TRBJ2-1; tentatively, D is TRBD1 (5 bases). CDR3 length: 14 residues. V lost 5 bases and J 7 bases, leaving 18 bases between the germline ends. Germline CDR1 SQVTM, CDR2 ANQGSEA. CDR3 sequence (DNA): TGCAGCGTTCTCAAGCGTTCCCCAGGGAATGAGCAGTTCTTC. Protein sequence: CSVLKRSPGNEQFF.

V is TRBV7-2 and J is TRBJ1-6; 9 bases map to TRBD1. The germline V gene has CDR1 SGHTA and CDR2 FQGNSA. V shed 5 bases and J 2 bases; nucleotides not matched to a gene: 4. CDR3 length equals 16 residues. CDR3 DNA: TGTGCCAGCAGCCAGACAGGGGGAACCTATAATTCACCCCTCCACTTT. Encoded protein: CASSQTGGTYNSPLHF. Full variable domain (missing parts from reference TRBV7-2 and TRBJ1-6): GAGVSQSPSNKVTEKGKDVELRCDPISGHTALYWYRQSLGQGLEFLIYFQGNSAPDKSGLPSDRFSAERTGGSVSTLTIQRTQQEDSAVYLCASSQTGGTYNSPLHFGNGTRLTVT.

The CDR3 loop is CASRRGGGYNEQFF. The CDR3 bases are TGTGCCAGCAGGCGTGGGGGCGGTTACAATGAGCAGTTCTTC. The rearrangement joins TRBV28 to TRBJ2-1, with D possibly TRBD1 on 6 matching bases. The CDR3 is made up of 14 amino acids. Germline assignment: CDR1 MDHEN and CDR2 SYDVKM. Trimming left V 6 bases short and J 4 bases short, with 13 bases between.

The chain recombines TRBV28 with TRBJ2-4; D is unresolved. This CDR3 has 14 residues. Trimming pared 5 bases from V and 0 bases from J, leaving 8 bases between. Germline-derived CDR1 and CDR2 are MDHEN and SYDVKM. The chain's CDR3 is CASSPDLAKNIQYF. As DNA, the CDR3 is TGTGCCAGCAGTCCCGATCTAGCCAAAAACATTCAGTACTTC.

The chain combines TRBV9 with TRBJ1-2, with TRBD1 identical over 9 bases. CDR3 size: 15 residues. With 2 bases clipped from V and 2 bases from J, the junction kept 4 bases outside the gene matches. CDR1 is SGDLS, CDR2 YYNGEE, per germline. The chain's CDR3 is CASSVLGQGNYGYTF. The CDR3, as DNA: TGTGCCAGCAGCGTGTTGGGACAGGGAAACTATGGCTACACCTTC.

This clone occurred once. The J gene is TRBJ2-1, the V gene TRBV6-1; D remains ambiguous. The germline gives CDR1 MNHNS, CDR2 SASEGT. Trimming removed 3 bases from V and 0 bases from J, with 9 bases in between. There are 15 residues in the CDR3. The CDR3 DNA reads TGTGCCAGCAGTGATTGGGCTAGCTCCTACAATGAGCAGTTCTTC. Translated, it gives CASSDWASSYNEQFF.